The entry below describes one TCR beta chain. One junction end does not reproduce the germline sequence, and a read error may be involved. The source of the sample is a study of tumor-infiltrating lymphocytes in primary liver carcinoma. Production of TCR beta cDNA used around 460 ng total RNA together with a constant-region primer. Employing slightly modified ARM-PCR, three nested multiplex PCR rounds were run, and these gave rise to the TCR beta libraries. The first two PCR rounds, around 11 cycles each, used TRBV1-TRBV30 forward primers and a C-beta reverse primer. TCRdb analysed the multiplex PCR reads with MiXCR anew, one entry per CDR3 protein. The data hold around 80,000 distinct CDR3 sequences, with 72% observed a single time. The CDR3 totals 13 residues. The germline CDR1 and CDR2 sequences are SQVTM and ANQGSEA. Co-extraction of RNA and DNA was performed on about 20-32 mg of unsorted bulk tissue.

The material sequenced was liver tumor tissue from sampling region 1. Subset in this sample: tumor region T1, superior pole. This sequence joins TRBV29-1 and TRBJ2-3; D is unclear. The TCR originated in a man aged 35 to 55 with primary liver carcinoma and hepatitis B virus infection. In nucleotides, the CDR3 is TGCAGCGTTGAAGAAACTAACACAGATACGCGGTATTTT. Protein product: CSVEETNTDTRYF.